This passage covers 31 T cell receptor beta chains from one sample sequenced in a study of blood T cell repertoires in COVID-19. The data were produced by immunoSEQ multiplex PCR, yet TCRdb's version contains in-frame clones alone and is incomplete. The repertoire consists of 190,000 or so clones, with more than 70% occurring once and the leading ten covering roughly 8.4%. Input material: PBMCs or T cells enriched from blood (not recorded which). The receptors stem from a woman between 18 and 29 years old who had recovered from COVID-19.

The chain uses TRBV5-1 and TRBJ2-7, with TRBD1 as a possible D gene (5 bases). V lost 0 bases and J 3 bases, leaving 13 bases between the germline ends. Germline V gives CDR1 SGHRS, CDR2 YFSETQ. The CDR3 is 15 residues long. CDR3 in amino acids: CASSLDGRVGYEQYF. The CDR3 region has the DNA TGCGCCAGCAGCTTGGACGGCAGGGTCGGCTACGAGCAGTACTTC.

V is TRBV4-1 and J is TRBJ2-7; D uncertain. V shed 6 bases and J shed 3 bases, with 24 bases lying between them. Per the germline V gene, CDR1 is MGHRA and CDR2 is YSYEKL. This CDR3 spans 17 amino acids. The CDR3 nucleotides are TGCGCCAGCAGTCCCAGCGTATCCAGCCCCATGAGCTACGAGCAGTACTTC. This encodes CASSPSVSSPMSYEQYF.

The rearrangement uses TRBV2 and TRBJ1-1, with D tentatively TRBD1 (6 bases). The germline CDR1 and CDR2 sequences are SNHLY and FYNNEI. The CDR3 has 12 amino acids. V was shortened by 8 bases and J by 5 bases, with 12 bases between the two germline ends. Written as DNA, the CDR3 is TGTGCCAGCGGCGGGAGGGGGACTGAAGCTTTCTTT. Protein: CASGGRGTEAFF. The full variable domain, in which reference TRBV2 and TRBJ1-1 provide the parts outside the CDR3, is EPEVTQTPSHQVTQMGQEVILRCVPISNHLYFYWYRQILGQKVEFLVSFYNNEISEKSEIFDDQFSVERPDGSNFTLKIRSTKLEDSAMYFCASGGRGTEAFFGQGTRLTVV.

The V and J genes are TRBV5-1 and TRBJ1-6, with TRBD1 matching over 7 bases. Germline V gives CDR1 SGHRS, CDR2 YFSETQ. This CDR3 has 14 residues. The V gene end was trimmed by 5 bases and the J gene end by 5 bases; junction bases not matched to a gene: 4. The CDR3 DNA reads TGCGCCAGCAGTGAGGACAGGAATAATTCACCCCTCCACTTT. This gives the protein CASSEDRNNSPLHF.

The chain recombines TRBV5-1 with TRBJ1-1; D call uncertain. The CDR3 runs 14 residues. Trimming pared 4 bases from V and 3 bases from J, leaving 13 bases between. CDR1 is SGHRS and CDR2 is YFSETQ in the germline V gene. The CDR3 coding sequence is TGCGCCAGCAGCCCTGGCGGGAGTGACACTGAAGCTTTCTTT. Protein: CASSPGGSDTEAFF.

The CDR3 coding sequence is TGTGCCAGCAGCACCTACTACGAGCAGTACTTC. This gives the protein CASSTYYEQYF. This rearrangement joins TRBV7-2 to TRBJ2-7; D is unclear. Germline V CDR1 and CDR2: SGHTA, FQGNSA. V was shortened by 5 bases and J by 3 bases, with 5 bases between the two germline ends. The CDR3 is made up of 11 amino acids.

This chain joins TRBV9 and TRBJ1-6; the D gene is possibly TRBD1 (6 bases). The germline gives CDR1 SGDLS, CDR2 YYNGEE. There are 15 residues in the CDR3. V was trimmed by 3 bases and J by 5 bases, leaving 12 bases between them. The CDR3 region is CASSATQGNNSPLHF. CDR3 in DNA: TGTGCCAGCAGCGCTACCCAGGGGAATAATTCACCCCTCCACTTT.

The V gene is TRBV4-1, the J gene TRBJ2-5; maybe TRBD2 (6 bases). The CDR3 totals 17 residues. The germline V and J ends were trimmed by 1 base and 3 bases, with 18 bases remaining between them. In germline, CDR1 is MGHRA, CDR2 YSYEKL. The DNA for the CDR3 is TGCGCCAGCAGCCAAGCCGTAACACGGGGGTTAAAAGAGACCCAGTACTTC. Residues: CASSQAVTRGLKETQYF.

The chain is built from TRBV18 and TRBJ2-7, with 9 bases that match TRBD2. The CDR3 runs 14 residues. Trimming cost V 3 bases and J 5 bases; bases outside gene matches: 5. Germline assignment: CDR1 KGHSH and CDR2 LQKENI. The CDR3 region has the DNA TGTGCCAGCTCACCGCGGGGGGGCCAAAACGAGCAGTACTTC. Protein sequence: CASSPRGGQNEQYF.

The gene calls are TRBV9 and TRBJ2-1; maybe TRBD2 (7 bases). Germline CDR1 SGDLS, CDR2 YYNGEE. Trimming stripped 1 base from V and 6 bases from J, with 14 bases between. This CDR3 comprises 15 residues. Here the CDR3 DNA reads TGTGCCAGCAGCGTATCGGGGGGCCGTGGCAATGAGCAGTTCTTC. Translated: CASSVSGGRGNEQFF.

The chain links TRBV5-8 to TRBJ2-7, with D unresolved. Germline CDR1 and CDR2: SGHTS and YDEGEE. V lost 3 bases, J lost 6 bases, and 19 bases lay in between. CDR3 length: 15 residues. CDR3 loop: CASSSDFLPSREQYF. CDR3 in DNA: TGTGCCAGCAGCTCAGACTTTCTGCCCTCCCGCGAGCAGTACTTC.

The CDR3 reads CASSSARDTEAFF. The CDR3 nucleotides read TGTGCCAGCAGCTCGGCGAGGGACACTGAAGCTTTCTTT. This rearrangement joins TRBV6-5 to TRBJ1-1; D gene uncertain. There are 13 residues in the CDR3. In germline, CDR1 is MNHEY, CDR2 SVGAGI. Between the trimmed V and J ends, which lost 6 bases and 3 bases, there was a span of 11 bases.

This rearrangement joins TRBV6-5 to TRBJ1-4, with D possibly being TRBD1 (6 bases). The CDR3 loop spans 14 amino acids. Germline V gene sequence: CDR1 MNHEY, CDR2 SVGAGI. Between the trimmed V and J ends, which lost 6 bases and 3 bases, there was a span of 11 bases. The CDR3 reads CASRTGGPNEKLFF. The CDR3 DNA follows: TGTGCCAGCAGGACGGGGGGGCCTAATGAAAAACTGTTTTTT.

The V and J genes are TRBV7-8 and TRBJ2-7; D possibly corresponds to TRBD1 (6 bases). Germline-derived CDR1 and CDR2 are SGHVS and FQNEAQ. The V end lost 2 bases, the J end lost 5 bases, and 10 bases lay between the germline ends. This CDR3 is 13 amino acids long. The CDR3 nucleotides read TGTGCCAGCAGCTTAAGCAGGGGCCACGAGCAGTACTTC. Translated, it gives CASSLSRGHEQYF.

This chain connects TRBV7-3 to TRBJ1-1, with unresolved D. Germline CDR1 and CDR2: SGHTA and FQGTGA. Trimming removed 2 bases from V and 3 bases from J, with 10 bases in between. The CDR3 is made up of 14 amino acids. The CDR3 loop reads CASSLFSRDTEAFF. The DNA for the CDR3 is TGTGCCAGCAGCTTATTTAGCAGAGACACTGAAGCTTTCTTT.

This rearrangement joins TRBV28 to TRBJ1-2; TRBD1 aligns across 8 bases. The germline CDR1 and CDR2 sequences are MDHEN and SYDVKM. The CDR3 extends over 13 amino acids. V lost 4 bases and J lost 8; bases outside the gene matches: 6. The CDR3 DNA follows: TGTGCCAGCAGTTCAGGGGGCGCGGAGGGCTACACCTTC. It codes for CASSSGGAEGYTF.

The count of this clone is one. V gene TRBV18 combines with J gene TRBJ1-6; 7 bases fit TRBD1. The CDR3 contains 18 residues. The germline CDR1 and CDR2 sequences are KGHSH and LQKENI. After removal of 2 bases from V and 6 bases from J, the junction contained 13 bases not matched to a gene. Written as DNA, the CDR3 is TGTGCCAGCTCACCAATCGGGCAGGGGGTTGATGGTAATTCACCCCTCCACTTT. Translation gives CASSPIGQGVDGNSPLHF.

This sequence joins TRBV3-1 (or the pseudogene TRBV3-2) and TRBJ2-3; 10 bases line up with TRBD1. CDR3 length equals 15 residues. Germline CDR1 and CDR2: LGHDT and YNNKEL (reference sequence). J lost 0 bases, V lost 7 bases, and 4 bases had no gene match. CDR3 DNA sequence: TGTGCCAGCACGCGACAGGGGGCTAGCACAGATACGCAGTATTTT. This encodes CASTRQGASTDTQYF.

This chain links TRBV7-9 with TRBJ2-2, with TRBD2 as a possible D gene (6 bases). Trimming took off 1 base at V and 4 bases at J, with 13 bases between the two ends. This CDR3 has 16 amino acids. Germline V gives CDR1 SEHNR, CDR2 FQNEAQ (reference sequence). CDR3 sequence: CASSLVGGLSTGELFF. The CDR3 coding sequence is TGTGCCAGCAGCTTAGTCGGGGGACTGAGCACCGGGGAGCTGTTTTTT.

The CDR3 coding sequence is TGTGCCAGCAGCTCTTTAGCGAACACTGAAGCTTTCTTT. It encodes CASSSLANTEAFF. The gene calls are TRBV7-3 and TRBJ1-1; no definite D call. The ends were cut back, 4 bases at V and 1 base at J, with 7 bases in the middle. The CDR3 has 13 residues. Looked up from germline, CDR1 is SGHTA and CDR2 is FQGTGA.

The chain uses TRBV28 and TRBJ2-7, with 11 bases that match TRBD1. V was pared by 7 bases and J by 1 base, with 6 bases of the junction left unmatched. Germline CDR1 and CDR2: MDHEN and SYDVKM. The CDR3 runs 15 residues. The CDR3 DNA is TGTGCCAGCACTAGGGACAGGGGGTTTTCCTACGAGCAGTACTTC. Protein: CASTRDRGFSYEQYF.

The rearrangement uses TRBV7-3 and TRBJ2-1; 12 nucleotides align to TRBD1. Germline values: CDR1 SGHTA, CDR2 FQGTGA. The CDR3 length is 15 residues. Trimming at V came to 2 bases and at J to 9 bases, leaving 5 bases not matched to a gene. For the CDR3, the DNA is TGTGCCAGCAGCTTATGGGGACAGGGGGCAGGTGAGCAGTTCTTC. Translated: CASSLWGQGAGEQFF.

The CDR3 DNA sequence: TGTGCCAGCAGCTTAACAGCTAACACTGAAGCTTTCTTT. It specifies CASSLTANTEAFF. The chain employs TRBV7-9 and TRBJ1-1; unclear D gene. CDR3 size: 13 residues. Trimming took off 2 bases at V and 2 bases at J, with 6 bases between the two ends. Germline lookup yields CDR1 SEHNR and CDR2 FQNEAQ (reference sequence).

This chain connects TRBV6-5 to TRBJ1-1; the D gene is possibly TRBD1 (6 bases). The germline V gene encodes CDR1 MNHEY and CDR2 SVGAGI. Trimming removed 3 bases at V and 1 base at J, with 9 bases between. The CDR3 spans 14 residues. The CDR3 region is CASSYLQGNTEAFF. CDR3 DNA: TGTGCCAGCAGTTATCTACAGGGGAACACTGAAGCTTTCTTT.

Only a few counts were recorded for this clone. This chain uses TRBV9 with TRBJ2-1; 9 bases agree with TRBD2. The CDR3 runs to 17 residues. Trimming took 0 bases from V and 3 from J; bases not matched to a gene: 7. CDR1 is SGDLS, CDR2 YYNGEE, per germline. CDR3 bases: TGTGCCAGCAGCGTAGGTGGGGCTAGCGGGGACTACAATGAGCAGTTCTTC. Protein sequence: CASSVGGASGDYNEQFF.

The J gene is TRBJ1-2, the V gene TRBV5-1; D uncertain. The CDR3 loop spans 15 amino acids. The germline V gene has CDR1 SGHRS and CDR2 YFSETQ. With 1 base removed from V and 4 bases from J, the gap between germline ends came to 14 bases. CDR3 coding DNA: TGCGCCAGCAGCTTGAGTGGGGAGGCGGCCTATGGCTACACCTTC. Translated, it gives CASSLSGEAAYGYTF.

This clone was counted between two and nine times. The chain carries TRBV11-2 and TRBJ2-5, with TRBD2 matching 7 bases. With 4 bases clipped from V and 4 bases from J, the junction kept 12 bases outside the gene matches. The CDR3 is 16 residues long. Germline V gene lookup returns CDR1 SGHAT and CDR2 FQNNGV. In DNA, the CDR3 is TGTGCCAGCAGCTCCCCTTGGGGGGGGGACTCAGAGACCCAGTACTTC. This codes for CASSSPWGGDSETQYF.

The chain employs TRBV11-2 and TRBJ2-7, with D uncertain. The CDR3 totals 14 residues. The germline gives CDR1 SGHAT, CDR2 FQNNGV. V dropped 1 base and J dropped 2 bases, with 9 bases sitting between them. CDR3 loop: CASSLGGSPYEQYF. Written as DNA, the CDR3 is TGTGCCAGCAGCTTAGGCGGATCCCCCTACGAGCAGTACTTC.

This chain uses TRBV29-1 with TRBJ2-7, with TRBD2 matching 9 bases. Losses at the gene ends were 6 bases for V and 6 bases for J; bases not matched to a gene: 9. Germline CDR1 and CDR2: SQVTM and ANQGSEA. The CDR3 sequence is 13 residues long. Here the CDR3 DNA reads TGCAGCGTAACAGCGGGGGGACCGACCGAGCAGTACTTC. Residues: CSVTAGGPTEQYF.

The chain's CDR3 is CASSEPAGLLAKNIQYF. The CDR3 region has the DNA TGCGCCAGCAGTGAGCCAGCGGGACTACTAGCCAAAAACATTCAGTACTTC. The chain carries TRBV10-2 and TRBJ2-4; TRBD2 aligns across 7 bases. The CDR3 is 17 residues long. CDR1 WSHSY and CDR2 SAAADI come from the germline V gene. The J segment lost 0 bases and the V segment lost 2 bases, leaving 7 bases of the junction unmatched.

The chain is built from TRBV4-1 and TRBJ2-4; D might be TRBD2 (6 bases). Germline CDR1 reads MGHRA; CDR2 reads YSYEKL. Trimming shortened V by 1 base and J by 0 bases, and 13 bases separated the two germline ends. This CDR3 is 17 amino acids long. CDR3 loop: CASSQARRDLAKNIQYF. CDR3 sequence (DNA): TGCGCCAGCAGCCAAGCCCGGAGGGATCTAGCCAAAAACATTCAGTACTTC.